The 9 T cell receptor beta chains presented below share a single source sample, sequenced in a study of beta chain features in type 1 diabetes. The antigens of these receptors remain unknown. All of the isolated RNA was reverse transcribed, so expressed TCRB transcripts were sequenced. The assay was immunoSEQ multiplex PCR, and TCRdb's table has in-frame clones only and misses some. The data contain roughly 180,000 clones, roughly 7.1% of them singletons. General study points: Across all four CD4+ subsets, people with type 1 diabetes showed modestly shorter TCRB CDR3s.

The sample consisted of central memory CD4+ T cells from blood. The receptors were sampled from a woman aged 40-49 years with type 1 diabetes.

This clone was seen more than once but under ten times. CDR3 region: CATSRGRSGTSDEQFF. CDR3 DNA sequence: TGTGCCACCAGCAGAGGTCGATCCGGGACTAGCGATGAGCAGTTCTTC. The rearrangement links TRBV15 to TRBJ2-1, with 10 nucleotides matching TRBD2. Losses at the gene ends were 1 base for V and 8 bases for J; bases not matched to a gene: 8. Germline loops: CDR1 LNHNV, CDR2 YYDKDF (reference sequence). This CDR3 has 16 residues.

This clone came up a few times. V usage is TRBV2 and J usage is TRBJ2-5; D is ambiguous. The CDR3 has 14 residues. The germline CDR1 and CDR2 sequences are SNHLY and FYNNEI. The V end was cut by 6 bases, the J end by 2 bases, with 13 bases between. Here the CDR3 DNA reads TGTGCCAGCAGCCCCCTCGGGTCTCAAGAGACCCAGTACTTC. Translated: CASSPLGSQETQYF.

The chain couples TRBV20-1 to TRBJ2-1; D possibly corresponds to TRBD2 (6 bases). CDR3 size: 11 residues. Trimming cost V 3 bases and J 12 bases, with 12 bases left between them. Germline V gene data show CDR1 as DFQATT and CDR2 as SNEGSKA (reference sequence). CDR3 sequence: CSASLAYGQFF. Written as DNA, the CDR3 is TGCAGTGCTAGTCTAGCGTACGGGCAGTTCTTC.

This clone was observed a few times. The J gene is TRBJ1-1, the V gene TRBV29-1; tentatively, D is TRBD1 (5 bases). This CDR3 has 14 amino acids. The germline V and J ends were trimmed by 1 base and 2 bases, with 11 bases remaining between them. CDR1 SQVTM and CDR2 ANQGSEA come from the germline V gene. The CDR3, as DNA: TGCAGCGTTGAAGCCTCAGGGTTTAACACTGAAGCTTTCTTT. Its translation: CSVEASGFNTEAFF.

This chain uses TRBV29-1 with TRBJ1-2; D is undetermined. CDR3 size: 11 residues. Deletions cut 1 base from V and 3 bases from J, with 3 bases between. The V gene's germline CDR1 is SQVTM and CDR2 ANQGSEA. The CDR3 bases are TGCAGCGTTGAAGTCGACTATGGCTACACCTTC. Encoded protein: CSVEVDYGYTF.

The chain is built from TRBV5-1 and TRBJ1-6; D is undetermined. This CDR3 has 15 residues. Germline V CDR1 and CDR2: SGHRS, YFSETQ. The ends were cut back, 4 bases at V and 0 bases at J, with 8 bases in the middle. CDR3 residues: CASSDRSSYNSPLHF. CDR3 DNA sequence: TGCGCCAGCAGCGACCGGAGCTCCTATAATTCACCCCTCCACTTT.

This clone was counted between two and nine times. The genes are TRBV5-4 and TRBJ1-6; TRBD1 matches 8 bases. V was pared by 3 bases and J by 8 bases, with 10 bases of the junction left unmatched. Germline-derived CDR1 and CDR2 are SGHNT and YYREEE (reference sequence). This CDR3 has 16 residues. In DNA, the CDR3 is TGTGCCAGCAGCTATGACAGGGGCGATGGGGATTCACCCCTCCACTTT. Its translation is CASSYDRGDGDSPLHF.

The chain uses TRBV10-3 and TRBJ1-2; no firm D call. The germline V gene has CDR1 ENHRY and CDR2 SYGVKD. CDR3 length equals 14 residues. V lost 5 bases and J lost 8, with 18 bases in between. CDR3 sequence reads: CAISLTKESFGYTF. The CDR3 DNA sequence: TGTGCCATCAGTCTCACGAAAGAGAGCTTCGGCTACACCTTC.

The CDR3 region has the DNA TGTGCCAGCAGCTTGGAGTGGGGGCAGGGCACTGAAGCTTTCTTT. Its protein product is CASSLEWGQGTEAFF. The chain recombines TRBV4-2 with TRBJ1-1; D perhaps matches TRBD1 (6 bases). The CDR3 sequence is 15 residues long. CDR1 and CDR2 from the germline V gene are LGHNA and YNFKEQ. V was cut by 5 bases and J by 4 bases, with 17 bases left in between.